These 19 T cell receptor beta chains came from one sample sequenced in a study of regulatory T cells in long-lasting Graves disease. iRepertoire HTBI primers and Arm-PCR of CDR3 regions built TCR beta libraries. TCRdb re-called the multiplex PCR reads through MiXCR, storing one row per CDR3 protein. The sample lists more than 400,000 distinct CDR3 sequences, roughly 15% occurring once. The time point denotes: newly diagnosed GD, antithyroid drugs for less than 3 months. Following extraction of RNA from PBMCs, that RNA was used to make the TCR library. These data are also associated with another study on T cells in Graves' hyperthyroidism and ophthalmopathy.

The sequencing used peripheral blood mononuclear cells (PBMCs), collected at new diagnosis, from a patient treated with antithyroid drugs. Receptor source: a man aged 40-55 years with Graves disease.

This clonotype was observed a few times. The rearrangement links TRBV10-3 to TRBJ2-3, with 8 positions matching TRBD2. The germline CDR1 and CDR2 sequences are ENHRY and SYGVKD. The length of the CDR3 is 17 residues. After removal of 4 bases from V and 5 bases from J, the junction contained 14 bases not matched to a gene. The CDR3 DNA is TGTGCCATCAGTGGATCGCCAGCGGGAGCCGTCGGAGATACGCAGTATTTT. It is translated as CAISGSPAGAVGDTQYF.

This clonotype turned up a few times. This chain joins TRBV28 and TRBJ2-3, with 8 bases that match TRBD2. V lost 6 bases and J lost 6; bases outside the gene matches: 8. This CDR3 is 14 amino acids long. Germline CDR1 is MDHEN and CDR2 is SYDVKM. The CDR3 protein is CASSSVAGTDTQYF. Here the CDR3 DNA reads TGTGCCAGCAGCTCGGTAGCGGGAACGGATACGCAGTATTTT.

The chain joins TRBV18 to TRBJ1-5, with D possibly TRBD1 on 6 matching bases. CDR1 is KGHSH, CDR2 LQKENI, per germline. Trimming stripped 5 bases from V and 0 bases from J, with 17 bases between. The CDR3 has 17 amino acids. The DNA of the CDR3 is TGTGCCAGCTCAGCAGCCGGGACAAACTATAGCAATCAGCCCCAGCATTTT. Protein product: CASSAAGTNYSNQPQHF.

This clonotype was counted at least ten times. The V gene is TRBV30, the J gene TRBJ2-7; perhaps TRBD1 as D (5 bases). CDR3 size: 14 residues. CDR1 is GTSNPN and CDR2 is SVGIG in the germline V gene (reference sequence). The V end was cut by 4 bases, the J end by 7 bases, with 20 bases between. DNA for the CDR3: TGTGCCTGGACCCCAGCCCAGGGTATGGGGGAGCAGTACTTC. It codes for CAWTPAQGMGEQYF. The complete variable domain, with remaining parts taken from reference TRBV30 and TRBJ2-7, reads SQTIHQWPATLVQPVGSPLSLECTVEGTSNPNLYWYRQAAGRGLQLLFYSVGIGQISSEVPQNLSASRPQDRQFILSSKKLLLSDSGFYLCAWTPAQGMGEQYFGPGTRLTVT.

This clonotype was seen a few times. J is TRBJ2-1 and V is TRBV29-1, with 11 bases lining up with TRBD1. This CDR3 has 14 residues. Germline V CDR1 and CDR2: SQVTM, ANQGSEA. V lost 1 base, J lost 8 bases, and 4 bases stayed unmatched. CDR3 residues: CSVEAGQGGDEQFF. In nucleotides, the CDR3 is TGCAGCGTTGAAGCGGGACAGGGGGGGGATGAGCAGTTCTTC.

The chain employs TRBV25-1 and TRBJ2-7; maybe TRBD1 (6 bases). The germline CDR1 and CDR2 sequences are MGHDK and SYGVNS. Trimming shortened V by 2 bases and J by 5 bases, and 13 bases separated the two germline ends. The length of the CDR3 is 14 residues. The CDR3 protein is CASSEVQGRHEQYF. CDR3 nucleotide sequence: TGTGCCAGCAGTGAAGTACAGGGTCGCCACGAGCAGTACTTC.

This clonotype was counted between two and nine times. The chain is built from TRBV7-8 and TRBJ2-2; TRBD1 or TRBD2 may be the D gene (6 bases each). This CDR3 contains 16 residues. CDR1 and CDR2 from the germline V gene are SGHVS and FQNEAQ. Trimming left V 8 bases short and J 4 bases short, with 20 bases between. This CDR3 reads CASPIVSGARTGELFF. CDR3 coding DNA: TGTGCCAGCCCCATCGTATCGGGGGCTCGCACCGGGGAGCTGTTTTTT.

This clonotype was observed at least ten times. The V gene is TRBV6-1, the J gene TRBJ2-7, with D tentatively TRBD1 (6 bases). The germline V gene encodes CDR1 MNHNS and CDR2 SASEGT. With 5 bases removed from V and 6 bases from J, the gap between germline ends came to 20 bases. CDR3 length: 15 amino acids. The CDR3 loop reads CASSQNSGQPREQYF. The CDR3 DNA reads TGTGCCAGCAGTCAGAACTCGGGACAACCGCGCGAGCAGTACTTC.

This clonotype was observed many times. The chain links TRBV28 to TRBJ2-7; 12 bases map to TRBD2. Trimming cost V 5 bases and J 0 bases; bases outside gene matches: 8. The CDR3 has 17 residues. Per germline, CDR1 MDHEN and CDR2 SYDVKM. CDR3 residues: CASSPIGLAGSSYEQYF. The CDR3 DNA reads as TGTGCCAGCAGTCCCATCGGACTAGCGGGGAGCTCCTACGAGCAGTACTTC.

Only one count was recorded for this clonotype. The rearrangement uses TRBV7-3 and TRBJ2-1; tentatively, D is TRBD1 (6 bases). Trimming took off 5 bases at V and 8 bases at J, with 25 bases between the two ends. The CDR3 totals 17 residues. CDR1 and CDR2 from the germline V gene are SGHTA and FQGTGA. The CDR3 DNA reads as TGTGCCAGCAGCCAACCCGGGGAACAGGGTCGCGGAGATGAGCAGTTCTTC. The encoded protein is CASSQPGEQGRGDEQFF.

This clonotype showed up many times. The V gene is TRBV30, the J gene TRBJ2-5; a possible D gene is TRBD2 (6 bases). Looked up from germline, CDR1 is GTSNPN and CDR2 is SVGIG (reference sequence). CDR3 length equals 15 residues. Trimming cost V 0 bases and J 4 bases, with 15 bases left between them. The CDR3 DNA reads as TGTGCCTGGAGTGTAGGGGCGGGGCTGGGAGAGACCCAGTACTTC. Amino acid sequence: CAWSVGAGLGETQYF.

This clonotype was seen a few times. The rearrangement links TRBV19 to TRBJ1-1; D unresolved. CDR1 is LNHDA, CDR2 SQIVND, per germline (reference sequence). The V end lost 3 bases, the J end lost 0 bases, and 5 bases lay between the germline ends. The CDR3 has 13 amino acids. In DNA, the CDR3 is TGTGCCAGTAGTATCCGTCTGAACACTGAAGCTTTCTTT. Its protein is CASSIRLNTEAFF.

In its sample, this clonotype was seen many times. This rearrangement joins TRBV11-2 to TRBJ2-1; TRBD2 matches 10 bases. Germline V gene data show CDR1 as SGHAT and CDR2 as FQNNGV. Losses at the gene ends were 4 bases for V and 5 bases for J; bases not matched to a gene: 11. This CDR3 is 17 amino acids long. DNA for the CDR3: TGTGCCAGCAGCTCCAGGACTAGCGGAGTTGGAAACAATGAGCAGTTCTTC. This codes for CASSSRTSGVGNNEQFF.

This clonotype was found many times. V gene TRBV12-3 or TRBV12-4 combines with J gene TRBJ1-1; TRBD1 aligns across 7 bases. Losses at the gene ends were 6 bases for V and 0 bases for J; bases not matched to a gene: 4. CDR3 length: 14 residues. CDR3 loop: CASSKTGLNTEAFF. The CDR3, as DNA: TGTGCCAGCAGCAAGACAGGGTTGAACACTGAAGCTTTCTTT.

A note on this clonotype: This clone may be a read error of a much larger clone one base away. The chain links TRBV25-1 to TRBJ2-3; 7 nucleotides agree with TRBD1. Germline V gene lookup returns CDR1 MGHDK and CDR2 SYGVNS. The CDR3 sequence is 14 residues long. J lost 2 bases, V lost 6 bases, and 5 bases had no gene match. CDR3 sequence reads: CASRSGTVTDTQYF. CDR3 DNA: TGTGCCAGCAGGTCCGGGACAGTCACAGATACGCAGTATTTT.

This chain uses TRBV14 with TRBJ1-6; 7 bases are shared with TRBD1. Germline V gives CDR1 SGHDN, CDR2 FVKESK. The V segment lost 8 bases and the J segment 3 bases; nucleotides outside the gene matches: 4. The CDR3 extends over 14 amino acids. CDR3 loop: CASQGESYNSPLHF. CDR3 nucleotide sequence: TGTGCCAGCCAGGGGGAAAGCTATAATTCACCCCTCCACTTT.

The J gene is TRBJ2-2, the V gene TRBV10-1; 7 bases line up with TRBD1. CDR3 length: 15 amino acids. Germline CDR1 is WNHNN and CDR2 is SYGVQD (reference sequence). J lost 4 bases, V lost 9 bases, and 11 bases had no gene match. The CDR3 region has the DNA TGCGCCAGGAGAAGTTCGACAGGGCCCACCGGGGAGCTGTTTTTT. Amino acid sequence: CARRSSTGPTGELFF.

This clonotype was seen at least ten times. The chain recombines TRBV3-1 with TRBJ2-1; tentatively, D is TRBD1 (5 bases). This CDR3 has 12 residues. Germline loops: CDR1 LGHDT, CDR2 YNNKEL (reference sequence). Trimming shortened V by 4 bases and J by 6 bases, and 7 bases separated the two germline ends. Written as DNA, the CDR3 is TGTGCCAGCAGCCCGCAGGGCAATGAGCAGTTCTTC. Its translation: CASSPQGNEQFF.

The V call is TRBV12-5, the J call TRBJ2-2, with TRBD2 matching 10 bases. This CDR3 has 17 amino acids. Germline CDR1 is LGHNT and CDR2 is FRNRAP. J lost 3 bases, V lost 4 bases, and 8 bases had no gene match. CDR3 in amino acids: CASGYLAGESYTGELFF. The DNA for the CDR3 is TGTGCTAGTGGTTATCTAGCGGGAGAATCGTACACCGGGGAGCTGTTTTTT.